This T cell receptor (beta chain) derives from a study of blood T cells in healthy people across ages. The extraction recovered at least 5.5 micrograms of total RNA per sample. In germline, CDR1 is SQVTM, CDR2 ANQGSEA. This CDR3 is built from 15 residues. Study-level points and caveats: With age, beta diversity per million T cells declined roughly linearly, significantly by around 43.

This clonotype has just one count. Its antigen remains unknown. The junction does not match germline at one end; this may be a read error. The authors ran a second PCR of about 6 to 11 cycles using a sample-barcoded 5' primer and a J-beta primer mix. TCRdb used MiXCR to reprocess the 5' RACE reads, holding one entry per CDR3 protein. This table has some 920,000 distinct CDR3 sequences, about 51% appearing once. The V and J genes are TRBV29-1 and TRBJ2-5; TRBD2 matches 11 bases. Sequencing was performed on blood. This clonotype was obtained from a woman aged 55-69 years in good health. CDR3 amino acids: CGVEDPSGRPETQYF. CDR3 coding DNA: TGCGGCGTTGAAGATCCTAGCGGGAGGCCAGAGACCCAGTACTTC.